This TCR beta chain was sequenced during a study of blood T cell repertoires in COVID-19 (dated by TCRdb to the early 2020s). For the wider study: The collaborator samples originated in the United States, Italy and Spain and spanned the acute and convalescent phases of COVID-19. The material from the prospective study consisted of cDNA or gDNA derived from T cells, B-cell-depleted T cells, or PBMCs. Subjects who had been exposed to COVID-19, were actively infected with it, or had recovered from it provided the deeply sampled blood TCRbeta repertoires that made up the dataset. The repertoires were made available in a free public database intended to serve as a resource for research on the immune response to SARS-CoV-2. The samples were drawn from the first 160 participants of the ongoing ImmuneRACE study and from some 1,300 subjects provided by 6 global collaborators. A de-identified subject ID, COVID-19 status, age in years and sex were almost always included in the sample metadata. HLA class I and class II types, where available, came from metadata supplied by the sample provider rather than from assay-based typing. Points the paper makes about the study in general: How much clinical and demographic metadata was included differed by source and by participant, and the metadata was provided uncurated.

Notes on this clone: It lacks a known antigen. No much larger clone is present one base from it, and per-base qualities are unavailable.

The germline V gene yields SGHVS for CDR1 and FQNEAQ for CDR2. Including the terminal cysteine and phenylalanine, the CDR3 comprises 15 residues. Solely the CDR3 DNA is kept, with 45 bases framed from the first base. Here V drops 1 base and J drops 7 bases, and the junction holds 7 bases not matched to any gene. In Seattle, one collaborating source enrolled patients while the infection was active and tracked those patients longitudinally over the course of disease. Each collaborating institution followed its own protocols to collect whole blood in K2EDTA tubes. Collaborator samples were shipped for TCRbeta analysis as frozen whole blood, isolated PBMCs, or DNA extracted from either sample type. TCRbeta CDR3 regions were amplified from genomic DNA by means of the immunoSEQ Assay, a bias-controlled multiplex PCR. Processing in the source paper ran as follows. The number of nucleated cells in each sample was estimated by amplification of reference gene primers within the assay. To quantify the absolute abundance of each unique TCRbeta CDR3 rearrangement, sequence reads were collapsed and filtered. For each sample, productive Simpson clonality was calculated as the square root of Simpson's diversity index over productive rearrangements. In its TCRdb copy, this immuneACCESS table keeps in-frame sequences only and misses some clones. Where compared with another copy, unresolved V genes explain less than half of these, and the others have no known cause. V and J calls plus clone size are reproduced from that table; the DNA served to infer D and trimming. Present in this sample are around 340,000 clones, roughly 87% of which were seen just once. The top ten clones comprise just under 4% of the sample.

The chain uses TRBV7-8 and TRBJ2-7; TRBD1 aligns with 10 central bases. This sequence originates from a woman aged 60-70 years with COVID-19, enrolled during active disease. Sequencing used peripheral blood. The CDR3 reads CASSLEGQGVWEQYF. The nucleotide sequence is TGTGCCAGCAGCTTAGAAGGACAGGGGGTCTGGGAGCAGTACTTC.